These T cell receptor beta chains were read from a single sample in a study of T cells after yellow fever vaccination. TCRdb analysed the 5' RACE reads with MiXCR anew, one entry per CDR3 protein. The data contain about 300,000 distinct CDR3 sequences, approximately 8% of them seen just once; the ten biggest clones take up about 3%. This specimen consisted of CD4+ T cells sorted from PBMCs, obtained 5 days after the yellow fever booster vaccination. These receptor sequences come from a young man who received the YFV17D yellow fever vaccine. The CDR3 runs from the conserved cysteine through the conserved F or W. The order of the fields is D gene, V gene, J gene, clone size, CDR3 protein, CDR3 DNA. The D gene is left open where the match is weak. Clone size is stated in some rows and not others, as once, few, many or a class when expanded.

>-|TRBV4-2|TRBJ1-1|-
CASSQDPASWNTEAFF
TGTGCCAGCAGCCAAGATCCCGCCTCCTGGAACACTGAAGCTTTCTTT
>TRBD1|TRBV3-1|TRBJ1-1|few
CASSQQGTGFTEAFF
TGTGCCAGCAGCCAACAGGGGACAGGGTTCACTGAAGCTTTCTTT
>TRBD2|TRBV2|TRBJ2-1|few
CASSDTSGPSEQFF
TGTGCCAGCAGTGACACTAGCGGTCCGTCCGAGCAGTTCTTC
>TRBD2|TRBV20-1|TRBJ2-5|-
CSARDQLSGTSWGETQYF
TGCAGTGCTAGAGATCAACTATCCGGGACTAGCTGGGGAGAGACCCAGTACTTC
>TRBD2|TRBV11-2|TRBJ2-2|many
CASSSPQRGASNTGELFF
TGTGCCAGCAGCTCCCCTCAGCGGGGGGCATCGAACACCGGGGAGCTGTTTTTT
>-|TRBV30|TRBJ2-3|few
CAWKWTGTDTQYF
TGTGCCTGGAAGTGGACAGGCACAGATACGCAGTATTTT
>-|TRBV6-1|TRBJ2-3|many
CASSDGMQGRTDTQYF
TGTGCCAGCAGTGATGGGATGCAGGGGCGGACAGATACGCAGTATTTT
>-|TRBV18|TRBJ2-7|-
CASSPRVTAGIEQYF
TGTGCCAGCTCACCACGGGTCACAGCAGGGATCGAGCAGTACTTC
>-|TRBV29-1|TRBJ1-2|-
CSVDSNLLGSGYTF
TGCAGCGTTGATAGTAATCTTTTGGGATCTGGCTACACCTTC
>-|TRBV7-2|TRBJ1-1|-
CASSLVAGVNTEAFF
TGTGCCAGCAGCTTAGTGGCCGGGGTGAACACTGAAGCTTTCTTT
>-|TRBV19|TRBJ2-6|-
CASRPGLHSGANVLTF
TGTGCCAGTAGACCCGGACTGCACTCTGGGGCCAACGTCCTGACTTTC
>-|TRBV2|TRBJ2-1|few
CASSAPLVLGEQFF
TGTGCCAGCAGTGCCCCCCTAGTTTTAGGCGAGCAGTTCTTC
>TRBD2|TRBV20-1|TRBJ2-1|-
CSAEVAGGDYNEQFF
TGCAGTGCTGAAGTAGCGGGGGGGGATTACAATGAGCAGTTCTTC
>-|TRBV3-1|TRBJ1-1|few
CASSQIPSGGRDTEAFF
TGTGCCAGCAGTCAAATTCCATCCGGGGGCCGGGACACTGAAGCTTTCTTT
>TRBD1|TRBV10-3|TRBJ1-4|few
CAISPRQGVVEKLFF
TGTGCCATCAGTCCTAGACAGGGTGTGGTCGAAAAACTGTTTTTT
>TRBD1|TRBV18|TRBJ2-7|few
CASSDDRGSNEQYF
TGTGCCAGCTCAGACGACAGGGGATCGAACGAGCAGTACTTC
>-|TRBV6-2/TRBV6-3|TRBJ1-5|-
CASSPRVQPQHF
TGTGCCAGCAGCCCCCGGGTCCAGCCCCAGCATTTT
>-|TRBV6-2/TRBV6-3|TRBJ1-4|-
CASSSFKLDRILNEKLFF
TGTGCCAGCAGTTCCTTTAAACTCGACAGGATCCTCAATGAAAAACTGTTTTTT
>-|TRBV18|TRBJ1-1|few
CASSAGSGMNTEAFF
TGTGCCAGCTCTGCCGGGTCAGGGATGAACACTGAAGCTTTCTTT
>-|TRBV29-1|TRBJ1-1|many
CSVEPFVNTEAFF
TGCAGCGTTGAACCGTTTGTGAACACTGAAGCTTTCTTT
>-|TRBV12-3/TRBV12-4|TRBJ1-6|few
CASSFWLSSPLHF
TGTGCCAGCAGTTTCTGGTTGTCTTCACCCCTCCACTTT
>-|TRBV9|TRBJ1-2|few
CASSVTGNNYGYTF
TGTGCCAGCAGCGTGACAGGAAATAACTATGGCTACACCTTC
>TRBD1|TRBV20-1|TRBJ1-1|few
CSAPPAGRGLYATFF
TGCAGTGCACCCCCTGCGGGGAGGGGGCTTTACGCAACTTTCTTT
>-|TRBV7-9|TRBJ1-1|-
CASSFRGTDNTEAFF
TGTGCCAGCAGCTTCAGAGGGACGGACAACACTGAAGCTTTCTTT
>TRBD2|TRBV24-1|TRBJ2-1|few
CATSDAKWTSGGQQFF
TGTGCCACCAGTGATGCCAAATGGACTAGCGGGGGCCAGCAGTTCTTC
>-|TRBV6-5|TRBJ1-2|-
CASSYSSIGALDEGYTF
TGTGCCAGCAGTTACTCGAGTATCGGGGCATTAGATGAGGGCTACACCTTC
>TRBD1|TRBV29-1|TRBJ1-1|-
CSARGGTGAAFF
TGCAGCGCCCGGGGGGGGACAGGGGCAGCTTTCTTT
>-|TRBV7-2|TRBJ1-2|few
CASSLTTGNYGYTF
TGTGCCAGCAGCCTGACGACAGGAAACTATGGCTACACCTTC
>-|TRBV4-1|TRBJ1-6|few
CASTPGSSYNSPLHF
TGCGCCAGTACTCCGGGGAGCTCCTATAATTCACCCCTCCACTTT
>TRBD2|TRBV5-1|TRBJ2-3|many
CASSRGTSGSTSTDTQYF
TGCGCCAGCAGCAGGGGGACTAGCGGATCGACTAGCACAGATACGCAGTATTTT
>-|TRBV7-3|TRBJ2-7|few
CASSPHMGSHEQYF
TGTGCCAGCAGCCCGCACATGGGATCACACGAGCAGTACTTC
>TRBD1|TRBV7-2|TRBJ1-5|many
CASSPDRDQPQHF
TGTGCCAGCAGCCCAGACAGGGATCAGCCCCAGCATTTT
>-|TRBV6-1|TRBJ1-1|few
CASSADAQGLAFF
TGTGCCAGCAGTGCCGACGCCCAGGGCCTAGCTTTCTTT
>-|TRBV21-1|TRBJ2-3|-
CASSKDRAGTDTQYF
TGTGCCAGCAGCAAAGATAGGGCAGGGACAGATACGCAGTATTTT
>TRBD1|TRBV5-4|TRBJ2-1|-
CASSLRDRAYNEQFF
TGTGCCAGCAGCCTGAGGGACAGAGCCTACAATGAGCAGTTCTTC
>-|TRBV28|TRBJ2-1|-
CASSFGGRNNEQFF
TGTGCCAGCAGTTTTGGGGGTCGGAACAATGAGCAGTTCTTC
>-|TRBV20-1|TRBJ2-3|few
CSARSSRDTITDTQYF
TGCAGTGCTAGGTCGTCCCGGGACACTATCACAGATACGCAGTATTTT
>-|TRBV5-1|TRBJ1-1|few
CASSSGPGMDTEAFF
TGCGCCAGCAGCTCAGGGCCCGGGATGGACACTGAAGCTTTCTTT
>-|TRBV7-9|TRBJ2-7|few
CASRSFTGRLSYEQYF
TGTGCCAGCAGGTCTTTCACAGGACGCCTCTCCTACGAGCAGTACTTC
>TRBD1|TRBV4-3|TRBJ1-6|few
CASSQDRTGGFYSPLHF
TGCGCCAGCAGCCAAGATAGGACAGGCGGGTTTTATTCACCCCTCCACTTT
>-|TRBV4-2|TRBJ2-3|many
CASSQDDTDTQYF
TGTGCCAGCAGCCAAGACGACACAGATACGCAGTATTTT
>-|TRBV9|TRBJ2-3|-
CASSVSADTQYF
TGTGCCAGCAGCGTATCAGCAGATACGCAGTATTTT
>-|TRBV12-3/TRBV12-4|TRBJ1-6|few
CASSLQYSPLHF
TGTGCCAGCAGTTTGCAGTATTCACCCCTCCACTTT
>TRBD1|TRBV18|TRBJ2-7|-
CASSPNHGTASYEQYF
TGTGCCAGCTCTCCTAACCACGGGACAGCGTCCTACGAGCAGTACTTC
>TRBD1|TRBV18|TRBJ1-2|few
CASSPRGQGRDGYTF
TGTGCCAGCTCACCACGTGGACAGGGAAGGGATGGCTACACCTTC
>TRBD1|TRBV7-2|TRBJ2-5|-
CASSIQGHQETQYF
TGTGCCAGCAGCATACAGGGGCACCAAGAGACCCAGTACTTC
>-|TRBV19|TRBJ2-2|-
CASSIQTNTGELFF
TGTGCCAGTAGTATACAGACTAACACCGGGGAGCTGTTTTTT
>-|TRBV7-2|TRBJ2-3|many
CASSLTGTVGPDTQYF
TGTGCCAGCAGCCTGACCGGGACGGTGGGCCCAGATACGCAGTATTTT
>TRBD1|TRBV19|TRBJ2-3|few
CATNRGEGSTDTQYF
TGTGCCACTAACAGGGGTGAAGGATCGACAGATACGCAGTATTTT
>TRBD1|TRBV10-3|TRBJ2-3|-
CAISDRDRVVRTDTQYF
TGTGCCATCAGTGATCGAGACAGGGTGGTGCGCACAGATACGCAGTATTTT
>-|TRBV4-3|TRBJ2-4|few
CASSQETGQGQNIQYF
TGCGCCAGCAGCCAAGAAACAGGCCAGGGGCAAAACATTCAGTACTTC
>-|TRBV5-1|TRBJ1-5|many
CASSLGGQSNQPQHF
TGCGCCAGCAGCTTGGGGGGCCAGAGCAATCAGCCCCAGCATTTT
>TRBD2|TRBV3-1|TRBJ2-3|many
CASSQLAGNTQYF
TGTGCCAGCAGCCAGTTAGCGGGGAATACGCAGTATTTT